The entry below gives a single T cell receptor beta chain sequence along with its context. Its cognate antigen is unknown. The data are from a study of T cell responses to AZD1222 COVID-19 vaccine. The assay was immunoSEQ multiplex PCR, and TCRdb's table has in-frame clones only and misses some. The top ten hold about 0.6% of the sample, which has 180,000 or so clones, around 94% seen once. With 2 bases clipped from V and 0 bases from J, the junction kept 10 bases outside the gene matches. This CDR3 has 19 amino acids. The germline V gene has CDR1 SGHNT and CDR2 YYREEE (reference sequence). General observations from the study: No day 14 peak samples; only post-peak repertoires were characterized. Nearly half of unique spike-specific TCRs reportedly avoided B.1.351 and B.1.1.7 mutated regions. The study identified only a handful of AZD1222 recipients as seropositive at baseline. Mostly white British, mostly female donors; authors suggested clonal diversity may be underestimated.

The material was peripheral blood, obtained on day 0 of AZD1222 vaccination. The chain uses TRBV5-4 and TRBJ1-4; 10 nucleotides line up with TRBD1. The clonotype originates from an adult in good health. CDR3 amino acids: CASSFGGQGVFATNEKLFF. In DNA form, the CDR3 reads TGTGCCAGCAGCTTTGGTGGACAGGGGGTTTTTGCAACTAATGAAAAACTGTTTTTT. Variable domain in full (rest from reference TRBV5-4 and TRBJ1-4): ETGVTQSPTHLIKTRGQQVTLRCSSQSGHNTVSWYQQALGQGPQFIFQYYREEENGRGNFPPRFSGLQFPNYSSELNVNALELDDSALYLCASSFGGQGVFATNEKLFFGSGTQLSVL.